This T cell receptor beta chain comes out of a study of breast tumors, draining lymph nodes, adjacent tissues. With regard to this clonotype: Its antigen is unidentified. One junction end disagrees with the germline gene, perhaps due to a read error.

From the multiplex PCR reads, TCRdb called clonotypes with MiXCR, one entry per CDR3 protein. The table shows approximately 150,000 distinct CDR3 sequences, with around a third occurring only once. Axillary draining lymph nodes of breast cancer patients supplied the node samples. Study conclusions and caveats: Tumor T cell lymph node origin was a supported hypothesis, not proven.

The sequence came from a female donor with breast cancer. Some clones in this sample may be carry-over from other donors' samples. The sequenced sample consisted of axillary lymph node tissue.

DNA of the CDR3: TGTGCCGGCAGTTTCTGGGAGGAGCGAGATACGCAGTATTTT. This codes for CAGSFWEERDTQYF. The rearrangement uses TRBV12-3 or TRBV12-4 and TRBJ2-3; maybe TRBD2 (6 bases). The length of the CDR3 is 14 residues.